This T cell receptor beta chain was profiled in a study of regulatory T cells in long-lasting Graves disease. Building the TCR beta libraries relied on iRepertoire HTBI primers, and CDR3 regions underwent Arm-PCR. TCRdb called the multiplex PCR reads again in MiXCR, with one record for every CDR3 protein. The data hold 420,000 or so distinct CDR3 sequences, with 20% to 30% observed a single time. Time point reported: persistent/refractory GD, antithyroid drugs over 5 years with positive TRAb. RNA extracted from PBMCs served as the sequencing template. Patients with Graves' disease were diagnosed by American Thyroid Association guidelines. The germline V gene encodes CDR1 MRHNA and CDR2 SNTAGT. The CDR3 sequence is 14 residues long. V was cut by 1 base and J by 4 bases, with 7 bases left in between.

J is TRBJ2-2 and V is TRBV6-4; D gene uncertain. The material was peripheral blood mononuclear cells (PBMCs), obtained when the disease was refractory, from a patient treated with antithyroid drugs. The TCR originated in a female donor with Graves disease. CDR3 loop: CASSDLDGTGELFF. Written as DNA, the CDR3 is TGTGCCAGCAGTGACTTAGATGGCACCGGGGAGCTGTTTTTT.